The rows below give T cell receptor beta chains drawn from one sample of a study of T cells in Graves' hyperthyroidism and ophthalmopathy. TCRdb used MiXCR to reprocess the multiplex PCR reads, holding one entry per CDR3 protein. The sample contains some 510,000 distinct CDR3 sequences, more than 20% of which appear only once. The sequenced sample consisted of blood. All receptors come from a man between 18 and 29 years old with Graves' hyperthyroidism. CDR3s include the opening cysteine and the closing phenylalanine or tryptophan. The D gene is left open where the match is weak. Size tells how often a clone was seen (once, few, many) or the class of an expanded clone, and some rows leave it out.

v_gene,j_gene,len,abundance,d_gene,CDR3nt,CDR3aa
TRBV29-1,TRBJ1-3,13,few,TRBD1,TGCAGCGTTAATACAGGGGCCGGAAACACCATATATTTT,CSVNTGAGNTIYF
TRBV4-1,TRBJ1-3,14,few,NA,TGCGCCAGCAGCCAAGTCTTCTCTGGAAACACCATATATTTT,CASSQVFSGNTIYF
TRBV6-1,TRBJ1-1,16,few,TRBD1,TGTGCCAGCAGTGAAGGTGGTTACAGGGGGAACACTGAAGCTTTCTTT,CASSEGGYRGNTEAFF
TRBV12-3/TRBV12-4,TRBJ1-6,13,many,NA,TGTGCCAGCAGGGAGATGTATAATTCACCCCTCCACTTT,CASREMYNSPLHF
TRBV28,TRBJ2-7,15,NA,NA,TGTGCCAGCAGGACCTGGGGACGTAAAAGCTACGAGCAGTACTTC,CASRTWGRKSYEQYF
TRBV28,TRBJ2-5,13,few,NA,TGTGCCAGCAGTTTATGGATTCAGGAGGCCCAGTACTTC,CASSLWIQEAQYF
TRBV4-2,TRBJ1-2,13,NA,TRBD1,TGTGCCAGCCGCGGACAGGGACGGGGTGGCTACACCTTC,CASRGQGRGGYTF
TRBV20-1,TRBJ1-5,12,few,NA,TGCAGTGCTAGAACATGGGGGCAGCCCCAGCATTTT,CSARTWGQPQHF
TRBV6-5,TRBJ1-5,14,many,NA,TGTGCCAGCAGTTCCTACCCCAACGAGCAGCCCCAGCATTTT,CASSSYPNEQPQHF
TRBV7-8,TRBJ2-7,15,many,TRBD1,TGTGCCAGCAGCTCGCCGGGGACAGGGGTATTCGAGCAGTACTTC,CASSSPGTGVFEQYF
TRBV11-2,TRBJ2-2,16,many,TRBD1,TGTGCCAGCAGCTTAGATGAGACAGGGGGCACCGGGGAGCTGTTTTTT,CASSLDETGGTGELFF
TRBV6-5,TRBJ1-1,13,many,TRBD1,TGTGCCAGCAGTTACGGACAGGGGACTGAAGCTTTCTTT,CASSYGQGTEAFF
TRBV4-1,TRBJ2-5,15,many,TRBD1,TGCGCCAGCAGCCAACCGGGACAGAGTAAGGAGACCCAGTACTTC,CASSQPGQSKETQYF
TRBV6-1,TRBJ2-2,15,NA,TRBD2,TGTGCCAGCACTAGCGGGGGGGCGCACACCGGGGAGCTGTTTTTT,CASTSGGAHTGELFF
TRBV12-3/TRBV12-4,TRBJ2-2,17,NA,TRBD2,TGTGCCAGCAGTCCAACGCTAGCGGGAGCTTACACCGGGGAGCTGTTTTTT,CASSPTLAGAYTGELFF
TRBV20-1,TRBJ2-5,17,few,TRBD2,TGCAGTGCTAGAGACCTTAGCGGGGGGGCGATTGGAGAGACCCAGTACTTC,CSARDLSGGAIGETQYF
TRBV6-5,TRBJ1-1,13,few,NA,TGTGCCAGCAGTTATGACGGGGGGCATAAAGCTTTCTTT,CASSYDGGHKAFF
TRBV20-1,TRBJ1-1,13,NA,NA,TGCAGTGCTGAGCCCCGGGGCGTCTTTGAAGCTTTCTTT,CSAEPRGVFEAFF
TRBV20-1,TRBJ1-1,14,NA,TRBD1,TGCAGTGCTTACAGCATCCTCCGGGACAGTGAAGCTTTCTTT,CSAYSILRDSEAFF
TRBV28,TRBJ1-6,15,few,TRBD1,TGTGCCAGCAGGCCCCGGGACAGACCTGATTCACCCCTCCACTTT,CASRPRDRPDSPLHF
TRBV27,TRBJ2-4,15,few,TRBD2,TGTGCCAGCAGTAGTAGCGGGGGAGGCAAAAACATTCAGTACTTC,CASSSSGGGKNIQYF
TRBV6-2/TRBV6-3,TRBJ1-1,13,few,NA,TGTGCCAGCAGGGGCGGTGGGCACACTGAAGCTTTCTTT,CASRGGGHTEAFF
TRBV6-1,TRBJ2-7,11,many,NA,TGTGCCAGCAGTGAAGTTGGGGAGCAGTACTTC,CASSEVGEQYF
TRBV19,TRBJ1-1,14,NA,NA,TGTGCCAGCCTGACAGGACCAGTGAACACTGAAGCTTTCTTT,CASLTGPVNTEAFF
TRBV7-8,TRBJ1-2,14,many,TRBD1,TGTGCCAGCAAAAAACTAGGACAGGGACATGGCTACACCTTC,CASKKLGQGHGYTF
TRBV20-1,TRBJ2-5,12,NA,NA,TGCAGTGCTAGAGAATCGTATGAGACCCAGTACTTC,CSARESYETQYF
TRBV9,TRBJ1-1,18,many,TRBD1,TGTGCCAGCAGCGACGGGACAGGGAAAAGGGGGATGAACACTGAAGCTTTCTTT,CASSDGTGKRGMNTEAFF
TRBV4-2,TRBJ1-5,15,NA,NA,TGTGCCAGCAGCCAAGGATCGAAGACGGGTCAGCCCCAGCATTTT,CASSQGSKTGQPQHF
TRBV19,TRBJ1-1,17,NA,NA,TGTGCCAGTAGTATAGCTACCAGGGCGTCCATCCCCACTGAAGCTTTCTTT,CASSIATRASIPTEAFF
TRBV12-3/TRBV12-4,TRBJ1-3,15,many,NA,TGTGCCAGCAGTTTAGAGAGGGCATCTGGAAACACCATATATTTT,CASSLERASGNTIYF
TRBV14,TRBJ1-1,15,many,TRBD1,TGTGCCAGCAGCCCCCGGGGACAGGGGTACACTGAAGCTTTCTTT,CASSPRGQGYTEAFF
TRBV20-1,TRBJ1-1,10,few,NA,TGCAGTGCTAGAGACAGGGAGCCTTTCTTT,CSARDREPFF
TRBV6-5,TRBJ2-7,15,many,NA,TGTGCCAGCAGTTACTATTCGGGACCTTCCTACGAGCAGTACTTC,CASSYYSGPSYEQYF
TRBV15,TRBJ1-2,15,many,NA,TGTGCCACCAGCAGAGATCGCCTGGGGAGCTATGGCTACACCTTC,CATSRDRLGSYGYTF
TRBV28,TRBJ2-7,15,many,TRBD1,TGTGCCAGCAGACCCTCCGGGACAGTGAATTACGAGCAGTACTTC,CASRPSGTVNYEQYF
TRBV6-1,TRBJ1-5,14,NA,NA,TGTGCCAGCAGTGAAGTTTGGGGCGGGGGGCCCCAGCATTTT,CASSEVWGGGPQHF
TRBV19,TRBJ2-7,15,NA,NA,TGTGCCAGTAGTATAGCATCGGGGCAAGACTACGAGCAGTACTTC,CASSIASGQDYEQYF
TRBV6-5,TRBJ1-1,14,many,NA,TGTGCCAGCAGTTACGCCGGGGGGAACACTGAAGCTTTCTTT,CASSYAGGNTEAFF
TRBV6-1,TRBJ1-1,15,NA,NA,TGTGCCAGCAGTCAAAGACGTACAGAGAACACTGAAGCTTTCTTT,CASSQRRTENTEAFF
TRBV12-3/TRBV12-4,TRBJ1-1,13,many,NA,TGTGCCAGCAGCAGAGGGGCGGACACTGAAGCTTTCTTT,CASSRGADTEAFF
TRBV28,TRBJ2-7,15,NA,TRBD1,TGTGCCAGCAAACCCCCCGGGACAGGTACCCCCGAGCAGTACTTC,CASKPPGTGTPEQYF
TRBV6-1,TRBJ2-5,14,many,TRBD1,TGTGCCAGCAGGAAGACAGGGGGCCAAGAGACCCAGTACTTC,CASRKTGGQETQYF
TRBV15,TRBJ2-7,14,few,NA,TGTGCCACCAGCAGAGAGGACGGAACCTACGAGCAGTACTTC,CATSREDGTYEQYF
TRBV6-1,TRBJ1-1,14,many,NA,TGTGCCAGCAGGCGCCGGGGACCTGGCACTGAAGCTTTCTTT,CASRRRGPGTEAFF
TRBV11-2,TRBJ2-7,16,NA,TRBD2,TGTGCCAGCAGCTTAGGTTTAGCGGGGGGTCCTAGGGGGCAGTACTTC,CASSLGLAGGPRGQYF
TRBV19,TRBJ1-2,14,many,TRBD1,TGTGCCAGTAGTCCTCGGGACAGGGTATGCGGCTACACCTTC,CASSPRDRVCGYTF
TRBV5-1,TRBJ1-2,14,NA,NA,TGCGCCAGCAGCGCTTCATCAGGGGATGCTGGCTACACCTTC,CASSASSGDAGYTF
TRBV27,TRBJ1-3,15,many,NA,TGTGCCAGCAGTCGGAATCGAGCTTCTGGAAACACCATATATTTT,CASSRNRASGNTIYF
TRBV6-2/TRBV6-3,TRBJ2-5,15,many,NA,TGTGCCAGCAGTTACGGCCCGGGGACGGAGGAGACCCAGTACTTC,CASSYGPGTEETQYF
TRBV6-5,TRBJ1-2,14,NA,NA,TGTGCCAGCAGTTACGGGTTCGAAGCCGGAGGCTACACCTTC,CASSYGFEAGGYTF
TRBV6-1,TRBJ1-2,13,few,NA,TGTGCCAGCAAAAGGGTGCAGAACTATGGCTACACCTTC,CASKRVQNYGYTF
TRBV9,TRBJ2-2,15,many,TRBD1,TGTGCCAGCAGCGTTACAGGGGTACGGACCGGGGAGCTGTTTTTT,CASSVTGVRTGELFF